The rows below give T cell receptor beta chains drawn from one sample of a study. TCRdb re-called the RT-PCR reads through MiXCR, storing one row per CDR3 protein. Here the sample spans almost 700,000 distinct CDR3 sequences, 14% being singletons. The sample comprised memory CD4+ T cells from blood. The receptor set was obtained from a female donor in good health, serving as a healthy control. Each CDR3 is given with its conserved first and last residue. The D gene is left open where the match is weak. Clone size is not always given. Where it is, it says once, few, many or a class for expanded clones.

v_call	clone_size	d_call	j_call	cdr3_nt	cdr3_aa
TRBV18	NA	TRBD1	TRBJ2-1	TGTGCCAGCTCACCCTCGGGACAGGGGGCGAATGAGCAGTTCTTC	CASSPSGQGANEQFF
TRBV12-3/TRBV12-4	many	TRBD2	TRBJ2-2	TGTGCCAGCAGTTGGGCGGGAGGAAGCACCGGGGAGCTGTTTTTT	CASSWAGGSTGELFF
TRBV29-1	NA	NA	TRBJ2-5	TGCATCGTTGTTATGGGTGGGGGGACCCAGTACTTC	CIVVMGGGTQYF
TRBV29-1	many	TRBD2	TRBJ2-7	TGCAGCGTTGAAATAGCGGGGCCCCGAGAGCAGTACTTC	CSVEIAGPREQYF
TRBV29-1	few	TRBD2	TRBJ2-5	TGCAGCGTTGACGGACTAGCGGGAGGGGACCAGTACTTC	CSVDGLAGGDQYF
TRBV5-1	NA	NA	TRBJ1-2	TGCGCCAGCAGCCCACGGACAGATTCCTATGGCTACACCTTC	CASSPRTDSYGYTF
TRBV6-2/TRBV6-3	many	NA	TRBJ1-1	TGTGCCAGCAGGGAAAATGTGAACACTGAAGCTTTCTTT	CASRENVNTEAFF
TRBV6-5	NA	TRBD1	TRBJ1-3	TGTGCCAGCAGCCGACAGGGACTCTCTGGAAACACCATATATTTT	CASSRQGLSGNTIYF
TRBV9	NA	NA	TRBJ1-6	TGTGCCAGCAGCGTAGAGGCGGCCTGGGATTCACCCCTCCACTTT	CASSVEAAWDSPLHF
TRBV29-1	many	NA	TRBJ1-5	TGCAGCGTTGGAGAAGGGAGCGGGGATCAGCCCCAGCATTTT	CSVGEGSGDQPQHF
TRBV6-6	NA	NA	TRBJ1-1	TGTGCCAGCAGTTACCCTAGGGGGGGGAACACTGAAGCTTTCTTT	CASSYPRGGNTEAFF
TRBV7-2	few	TRBD1	TRBJ1-2	TGTGCCAGCAGCTTAGACAACAGGGGTGAGGGCTACACCTTC	CASSLDNRGEGYTF
TRBV24-1	few	NA	TRBJ2-2	TGTGCCACCAGTGATTCTCGCCTTAACACCGGGGAGCTGTTTTTT	CATSDSRLNTGELFF
TRBV7-2	many	TRBD2	TRBJ2-5	TGTGCCAGCATCGGCGGGGGAATCGAGACCCAGTACTTC	CASIGGGIETQYF
TRBV11-3	NA	NA	TRBJ2-7	TGTGCCAGCAGCTTGGGCCGGGCCGACGAGCAGTACTTC	CASSLGRADEQYF
TRBV28	NA	NA	TRBJ2-5	TGTGCCAGCAGTTTTTCCGGGGCGAGGAAAGAGACCCAGTACTTC	CASSFSGARKETQYF
TRBV7-2	few	TRBD2	TRBJ2-7	TGTGCCAGCAGCGCCTGGACTAGCGGGAGCCACGAGCAGTACTTC	CASSAWTSGSHEQYF
TRBV12-3/TRBV12-4	many	NA	TRBJ1-5	TGTGCCAGCAGTTTAGGGGTCGGGAGCAATCAGCCCCAGCATTTT	CASSLGVGSNQPQHF
TRBV4-1	NA	TRBD1	TRBJ1-5	TGCGCCAGCAGCCAAGATCGAGGACAGGACCTTGGTCAGCCCCAGCATTTT	CASSQDRGQDLGQPQHF
TRBV10-3	many	NA	TRBJ2-7	TGTGCCATCAGGCTATTCGAAGGGCTAACCTACGAGCAGTACTTC	CAIRLFEGLTYEQYF
TRBV5-1	NA	NA	TRBJ1-2	TGCGCCAGCAGCTCTGGTGGGGGAAGCGGCTACACCTTC	CASSSGGGSGYTF
TRBV18	NA	NA	TRBJ2-7	TGTGCCAGCTCACCACCGACTCCTGAGGCCTACGAGCAGTACTTC	CASSPPTPEAYEQYF
TRBV6-1	few	TRBD1	TRBJ2-7	TGTGCCAGCAGGGCAATAGGACAGGCCTACGAGCAGTACTTC	CASRAIGQAYEQYF
TRBV30	many	NA	TRBJ2-2	TGTGCCTGGACCAACTGGGGGGTAGGCACCGGGGAGCTGTTTTTT	CAWTNWGVGTGELFF
TRBV5-1	few	NA	TRBJ2-1	TGCGCCAGCAGCTTGGTTTGGTCCAGGGGGGATGAGCAGTTCTTC	CASSLVWSRGDEQFF
TRBV7-2	many	TRBD1	TRBJ2-1	TGTGCCAGCAGCCAACATAAGGGGGCTAATGAGCAGTTCTTC	CASSQHKGANEQFF
TRBV3-1	NA	TRBD2	TRBJ2-7	TGTGCCAGCAAGGAATTAGCGGGAGGGCCAAGTGAGCAGTACTTC	CASKELAGGPSEQYF